The 5 T cell receptor beta chains listed next were all sequenced from one sample in a study of blood T cells in healthy people across ages. Primers used in a second PCR of roughly 6 to 12 cycles were a sample-barcoded 5' primer and a J-beta primer mix. TCRdb independently ran MiXCR on the 5' RACE reads; one entry per CDR3 protein. The sample consists of around 1,000,000 distinct CDR3 sequences, around two fifths of them appearing once. The sequencing input was blood. These TCRs come from a man aged 18-30 years in good health.

Regarding this clonotype: A read error may explain this, as a much larger clone is one base away. The rearrangement joins TRBV29-1 to TRBJ2-1, with 7 nucleotides matching TRBD1. The J call is doubtful: the DNA matches TRBJ2-7 better. The CDR3 has 13 residues. Germline CDR1 is SQVTM and CDR2 is ANQGSEA. CDR3 coding DNA: TGCAGCGTTGGACAGGGACCCTACAATGAGCAGTACTTC. Its translation is CSVGQGPYNEQYF.

In this sample, this clonotype turned up once. V and J are TRBV10-3 and TRBJ2-1; D unresolved. Germline assignment: CDR1 ENHRY and CDR2 SYGVKD. Trimming cost V 8 bases and J 0 bases, with 11 bases left between them. This CDR3 has 14 residues. The DNA for the CDR3 is TGTGCCATCGGGTTGGAAAACTCCTACAATGAGCAGTTCTTC. This encodes CAIGLENSYNEQFF.

This clonotype showed up just a few times. The chain couples TRBV2 to TRBJ1-2; D uncertain. Trimming removed 7 bases from V and 0 bases from J, with 15 bases in between. The CDR3 totals 15 residues. The germline gives CDR1 SNHLY, CDR2 FYNNEI. CDR3: CASIGKRGANYGYTF. The CDR3 nucleotides are TGTGCCAGCATCGGCAAACGAGGAGCTAACTATGGCTACACCTTC.

The V and J genes are TRBV28 and TRBJ2-7, with D perhaps matching TRBD1 (6 bases). The J call could be wrong; TRBJ2-5 is a better fit for the DNA end. The CDR3 totals 15 residues. From germline, CDR1 is MDHEN and CDR2 SYDVKM. In DNA, the CDR3 is TGTGCCAGCAGCTCGGACAGATTTCCCCCCGAGACCCAGTACTTC. Translating gives CASSSDRFPPETQYF.

The chain carries TRBV6-1 and TRBJ1-2; D uncertain. The CDR3 length is 13 residues. The germline V gene encodes CDR1 MNHNS and CDR2 SASEGT. Trimming took 0 bases from V and 4 from J, leaving 6 bases between them. CDR3 region: CASSEASAYGYTF. CDR3 DNA sequence: TGTGCCAGCAGTGAAGCATCGGCCTATGGCTACACCTTC.